This entry concerns a single T cell receptor (beta chain). What it binds is unknown. The data stem from a study of cytomegalovirus exposure and HLA in healthy donors. Study-level findings and limits: A later analysis by the authors found several of the most significant clusters apparently linked to common viral pathogens.

PCR employed 60 Vbeta and 13 Jbeta primers. Using immunoSEQ multiplex PCR, the repertoire was profiled, and TCRdb retains in-frame clones only, with some absent. The sample records approximately 110,000 clones, 13% to 15% being singletons. Trimming cost V 5 bases and J 4 bases, with 10 bases left between them. CDR1 and CDR2 (germline): MGHDK, SYGVNS. This CDR3 has 13 residues. The clonotype originates from a female donor in good health and CMV-seronegative. This chain connects TRBV25-1 to TRBJ2-3; a weak D match, TRBD2 (6 bases). Sequencing input: PBMCs. DNA of the CDR3: TGTGCCAGCAGTCCCAGCGGGCCAGATACGCAGTATTTT. Translation gives CASSPSGPDTQYF.